This T cell receptor beta chain was sequenced for a study of prognosis after radiotherapy for stage I lung cancer. Study-wide context: Patients with non-small cell lung cancer were all judged medically inoperable.

CDR3 length: 16 residues. CDR1 is KGHSH and CDR2 is LQKENI in the germline V gene. Germline trimming cut 8 bases from V and 5 bases from J; bases unmatched to any gene: 9. Genomic DNA was subjected to two-round multiplex PCR for amplification of TCR beta CDR3. First-round PCR amplification was performed with primers specific to each TRBV and TRBJ gene. One entry per CDR3 protein results from TCRdb running MiXCR on the multiplex PCR reads. The table lists about 28,000 distinct CDR3 sequences, roughly 30% of them singletons. The sample holds many counts of this clonotype. The genes are TRBV18 and TRBJ2-3; 14 bases are a match to TRBD2. Sequenced material: PBMCs, taken before or after stereotactic body radiation therapy (not recorded which). The sequence came from a donor aged 50 or older with non-small cell lung cancer. This chain's CDR3 is CASLMGLAGAVDTQYF. The CDR3 DNA is TGTGCCAGCCTAATGGGACTAGCGGGAGCGGTAGATACGCAGTATTTT.